A single count supports the clone carrying this TCR beta chain. This sample is part of a study of blood T cell repertoires in COVID-19. As handled by the study authors: How many nucleated cells were present was estimated from reference gene primer amplification. TCRdb's table, derived via immunoSEQ multiplex PCR, lists solely in-frame clones and lacks some. V, J and clone size are those of that table, while D and trimming were read from the DNA. Of some 240,000 clones listed, about 81% were seen once; the top ten hold 4.1%. Allocation to cohorts depended on clinical history reported by the participants. The sequencing input was PBMCs or T cells enriched from blood (not recorded which). This clonotype originated in a man aged 30 to 45 with acute COVID-19.

CDR3 coding DNA: TGTGCCAGTAGTATGATATCAGGGGAGAGCCTCCACTTT. Translated: CASSMISGESLHF. This chain uses TRBV19 with TRBJ1-6; D is possibly TRBD1 (6 bases). Germline-derived CDR1 and CDR2 are LNHDA and SQIVND (reference sequence). The CDR3 has 13 residues. The ends were cut back, 3 bases at V and 15 bases at J, with 15 bases in the middle. The whole variable domain, filled in from reference TRBV19 and TRBJ1-6, reads DGGITQSPKYLFRKEGQNVTLSCEQNLNHDAMYWYRQDPGQGLRLIYYSQIVNDFQKGDIAEGYSVSREKKESFPLTVTSAQKNPTAFYLCASSMISGESLHFGNGTRLTVT.